This entry lists 27 T cell receptor beta chains sequenced from one sample in a study of blood T cell repertoires in COVID-19. TCRdb's table, derived via immunoSEQ multiplex PCR, lists solely in-frame clones and lacks some. The sample lists 310,000 or so clones; approximately 89% were seen once. Source material: PBMCs or T cells enriched from blood (not recorded which). The origin of the receptors is a woman in her thirties or forties who had recovered from COVID-19.

The rearrangement links TRBV6-6 to TRBJ2-1; 14 nucleotides line up with TRBD2. Germline CDR1 is MNHNY and CDR2 is SVGAGI (reference sequence). The CDR3 loop spans 20 amino acids. V gave up 6 bases and J gave up 2 bases; unmatched junction bases: 15. DNA for the CDR3: TGTGCCAGCAGCGCAAGGAGACTAGCGGGAGGGGGGGGCACCTACAATGAGCAGTTCTTC. It yields the protein CASSARRLAGGGGTYNEQFF.

The rearrangement links TRBV2 to TRBJ2-7, with 12 bases identical to TRBD2. The CDR3 is 13 amino acids. CDR1 and CDR2 from the germline V gene are SNHLY and FYNNEI. Germline trimming cut 5 bases from V and 7 bases from J; bases unmatched to any gene: 3. The CDR3: CASSPGTSGEQYF. The CDR3 DNA is TGTGCCAGCAGTCCTGGGACTAGCGGGGAGCAGTACTTC.

The rearrangement joins TRBV20-1 to TRBJ2-1; D possibly corresponds to TRBD2 (6 bases). Between the trimmed V and J ends, which lost 3 bases and 10 bases, there was a span of 10 bases. CDR1 and CDR2 (germline): DFQATT, SNEGSKA (reference sequence). The CDR3 consists of 11 residues. The CDR3 nucleotides read TGCAGTGCTAGCTCGGCGGGGGAGCAGTTCTTC. This codes for CSASSAGEQFF.

V gene TRBV5-1 combines with J gene TRBJ1-1; D remains ambiguous. The germline V and J ends were trimmed by 0 bases and 1 base, with 7 bases remaining between them. There are 14 residues in the CDR3. Germline CDR1 and CDR2: SGHRS and YFSETQ. CDR3 nucleotide sequence: TGCGCCAGCAGCTTGGAAACATCGAACACTGAAGCTTTCTTT. Its translation: CASSLETSNTEAFF. The complete variable domain, with remaining parts taken from reference TRBV5-1 and TRBJ1-1, reads KAGVTQTPRYLIKTRGQQVTLSCSPISGHRSVSWYQQTPGQGLQFLFEYFSETQRNKGNFPGRFSGRQFSNSRSEMNVSTLELGDSALYLCASSLETSNTEAFFGQGTRLTVV.

The V call is TRBV30, the J call TRBJ2-7; 11 bases match TRBD2. J gave up 2 bases and V 0 bases, and 0 bases lay outside the gene matches. There are 14 residues in the CDR3. From germline, CDR1 is GTSNPN and CDR2 SVGIG (reference sequence). The CDR3 nucleotides read TGTGCCTGGAGTGTACTAGCGGGAGCCTACGAGCAGTACTTC. This encodes CAWSVLAGAYEQYF.

The V and J genes are TRBV15 and TRBJ2-1, with 9 bases fitting TRBD2. Looked up from germline, CDR1 is LNHNV and CDR2 is YYDKDF (reference sequence). Germline trimming cut 5 bases from V and 2 bases from J; bases unmatched to any gene: 7. This CDR3 region has 16 residues. CDR3 DNA sequence: TGTGCCACCAGCCCACGGGCTAGCGGGGCCTACAATGAGCAGTTCTTC. Amino acids: CATSPRASGAYNEQFF.

This chain uses TRBV24-1 with TRBJ2-3, with 8 bases fitting TRBD2. Germline V gene sequence: CDR1 KGHDR, CDR2 SFDVKD. The CDR3 spans 15 residues. The J segment lost 5 bases and the V segment lost 5 bases, leaving 8 bases of the junction unmatched. In nucleotides, the CDR3 is TGTGCCACCAGTGCTACTAGCGGCCCTCTAGATACGCAGTATTTT. This translates into CATSATSGPLDTQYF.

This chain connects TRBV28 to TRBJ1-4, with D uncertain. The V gene lost 6 bases and the J gene lost 8 bases, with 16 bases spanning the gap. Germline CDR1 reads MDHEN; CDR2 reads SYDVKM. The CDR3 loop spans 14 amino acids. CDR3 DNA sequence: TGTGCCAGCAGCCCGCCGGCCGTGGAGGAAAAACTGTTTTTT. Its translation is CASSPPAVEEKLFF. Filled out from reference TRBV28 and TRBJ1-4, the complete variable domain reads DVKVTQSSRYLVKRTGEKVFLECVQDMDHENMFWYRQDPGLGLRLIYFSYDVKMKEKGDIPEGYSVSREKKERFSLILESASTNQTSMYLCASSPPAVEEKLFFGSGTQLSVL.

The gene calls are TRBV7-8 and TRBJ2-5; TRBD1 is a possible D gene (6 bases). The ends were cut back, 5 bases at V and 4 bases at J, with 11 bases in the middle. The V gene's germline CDR1 is SGHVS and CDR2 FQNEAQ. The CDR3 extends over 13 amino acids. CDR3 sequence (DNA): TGTGCCAGCAGCGAAGGACAGAGAGAGACCCAGTACTTC. Encoded protein: CASSEGQRETQYF.

The chain couples TRBV7-8 to TRBJ2-3, with D perhaps TRBD1 (6 bases). Germline V CDR1 and CDR2: SGHVS, FQNEAQ. The V and J ends lost 3 bases and 8 bases respectively, with 15 bases between them. The CDR3 totals 14 residues. As DNA, the CDR3 is TGTGCCAGCAGCTTTTCCCCGAAGGGGGTTACGCAGTATTTT. Protein product: CASSFSPKGVTQYF.

This chain uses TRBV7-6 with TRBJ1-5; D gene ambiguous. The V end was cut by 2 bases, the J end by 8 bases, with 16 bases between. The germline V gene has CDR1 SGHVS and CDR2 FNYEAQ. The CDR3 has 15 residues. The CDR3 DNA reads TGTGCCAGCAGCTTAATTGGCGGTAGCATCGAGCCCCAGCATTTT. Translating it yields CASSLIGGSIEPQHF.

As concerns this clone: Germline and junction disagree at one end, which may indicate a read error. The rearrangement joins TRBV7-7 to TRBJ2-2, with 10 bases aligning to TRBD2. Looked up from germline, CDR1 is SSHAT and CDR2 is FNYEAQ (reference sequence). This CDR3 comprises 16 residues. The CDR3 loop is CASSSGLADHTGELFF. The CDR3 nucleotides read TGTGCTAGCAGCTCCGGACTAGCGGATCACACCGGGGAGCTGTTTTTT.

DNA of the CDR3: TGCGCCAGCAGCCCGGCGCCCCTAGCGGGAGAGCAGTTCTTC. This gives the protein CASSPAPLAGEQFF. This rearrangement joins TRBV5-1 to TRBJ2-1; 9 bases are shared with TRBD2. The V gene end was trimmed by 4 bases and the J gene end by 10 bases; junction bases not matched to a gene: 9. The germline V gene encodes CDR1 SGHRS and CDR2 YFSETQ. This CDR3 contains 14 residues.

CDR3 DNA sequence: TGTGCCAGTACTCTGTCTAAGGGGGCTTACTATGGCTACACCTTC. Amino acid sequence: CASTLSKGAYYGYTF. The rearrangement joins TRBV19 to TRBJ1-2, with TRBD1 matching over 7 bases. From germline, CDR1 is LNHDA and CDR2 SQIVND (reference sequence). The CDR3 is made up of 15 amino acids. V dropped 7 bases and J dropped 3; count of bases not matched to a gene: 11.

The chain is built from TRBV6-2 or TRBV6-3 and TRBJ2-7, with 9 bases lining up with TRBD2. The CDR3 has 16 residues. Germline CDR1 reads MNHEY; CDR2 reads SVGEGT. With 5 bases clipped from V and 4 bases from J, the junction kept 12 bases outside the gene matches. CDR3 bases: TGTGCCAGCAGTAGCGGAAGTAGCGGGAGAATTTACGAGCAGTACTTC. As protein: CASSSGSSGRIYEQYF.

This chain joins TRBV4-2 and TRBJ1-1; 12 bases line up with TRBD1. Trimming at V came to 3 bases and at J to 6 bases, leaving 5 bases not matched to a gene. Germline loops: CDR1 LGHNA, CDR2 YNFKEQ. The CDR3 runs 15 residues. The CDR3 sequence: CASSQVGQGASEAFF. The CDR3, as DNA: TGTGCCAGCAGCCAGGTGGGACAGGGGGCCTCTGAAGCTTTCTTT.

The rearrangement uses TRBV27 and TRBJ2-3, with D perhaps matching TRBD2 (5 bases). CDR1 and CDR2 (germline): MNHEY, SMNVEV (reference sequence). V was clipped by 2 bases and J by 2 bases, with 14 bases between them. This CDR3 comprises 16 residues. The CDR3 DNA sequence: TGTGCCAGCAGTTTAAGGCGGGTACCGAACACAGATACGCAGTATTTT. Its protein product is CASSLRRVPNTDTQYF.

The rearrangement joins TRBV7-3 to TRBJ2-1; unclear D gene. CDR1 is SGHTA, CDR2 FQGTGA, per germline. The V and J ends lost 2 bases and 10 bases respectively, with 9 bases between them. The CDR3 sequence is 12 residues long. The CDR3 region is CASSLGPGEQFF. CDR3 nucleotide sequence: TGTGCCAGCAGCTTAGGCCCCGGGGAGCAGTTCTTC. Filled out from reference TRBV7-3 and TRBJ2-1, the complete variable domain reads GAGVSQTPSNKVTEKGKYVELRCDPISGHTALYWYRQSLGQGPEFLIYFQGTGAADDSGLPNDRFFAVRPEGSVSTLKIQRTERGDSAVYLCASSLGPGEQFFGPGTRLTVL.

The V call is TRBV30, the J call TRBJ1-1; no clear D gene. Per germline, CDR1 GTSNPN and CDR2 SVGIG (reference sequence). Trimming shortened V by 0 bases and J by 3 bases, and 5 bases separated the two germline ends. The CDR3 spans 12 residues. The CDR3 coding sequence is TGTGCCTGGAGTGTCGGGGACACTGAAGCTTTCTTT. As protein: CAWSVGDTEAFF.

V is TRBV28 and J is TRBJ2-7, with D perhaps TRBD2 (5 bases). The germline V gene encodes CDR1 MDHEN and CDR2 SYDVKM. Trimming took off 8 bases at V and 5 bases at J, with 19 bases between the two ends. The CDR3 is 14 amino acids. The CDR3 region is CASSMFEGLNEQYF. CDR3 DNA: TGTGCCAGCTCCATGTTTGAGGGCCTCAACGAGCAGTACTTC.

This clone was detected only once. V is TRBV7-9 and J is TRBJ1-1; the D gene is possibly TRBD1 (6 bases). The CDR3 is made up of 14 amino acids. V lost 5 bases to trimming and J lost 3 bases, with 13 bases between them. Germline V lookup: CDR1 SEHNR, CDR2 FQNEAQ (reference sequence). CDR3 sequence reads: CASSPWAGDTEAFF. The CDR3 DNA reads TGTGCCAGCAGCCCTTGGGCAGGGGACACTGAAGCTTTCTTT.

V is TRBV20-1 and J is TRBJ2-7, with D tentatively TRBD2 (7 bases). Germline CDR1 reads DFQATT; CDR2 reads SNEGSKA (reference sequence). The CDR3 consists of 11 residues. V lost 6 bases and J lost 9, with 15 bases in between. The CDR3, as DNA: TGCAGTGCCCGTCAGAGGGGGGGGCAGTACTTC. Translation: CSARQRGGQYF.

The chain carries TRBV5-8 and TRBJ1-2, with D possibly TRBD1 on 6 matching bases. Germline CDR1 and CDR2: SGHTS and YDEGEE. The CDR3 sequence is 13 residues long. V shed 2 bases and J shed 5 bases, with 10 bases lying between them. The CDR3 bases are TGTGCCAGCAGCTTCGACAGGACGTATGGCTACACCTTC. Translating it yields CASSFDRTYGYTF.

The genes are TRBV11-2 and TRBJ2-5; possibly TRBD1 for D (6 bases). Germline lookup yields CDR1 SGHAT and CDR2 FQNNGV. The CDR3 length is 16 residues. V shed 6 bases and J shed 3 bases, with 20 bases lying between them. The CDR3 region is CASRPYRVLPEETQYF. CDR3 DNA sequence: TGTGCCAGCAGACCTTACAGGGTTCTTCCTGAAGAGACCCAGTACTTC.

The chain combines TRBV5-4 with TRBJ2-7; 9 positions match TRBD1. Looked up from germline, CDR1 is SGHNT and CDR2 is YYREEE (reference sequence). The CDR3 sequence is 15 residues long. V lost 4 bases, J lost 6 bases, and 11 bases stayed unmatched. The CDR3 region is CASSNRQGVRIEQYF. CDR3 in DNA: TGTGCCAGCAGCAACCGACAGGGGGTCCGGATCGAGCAGTACTTC.

The CDR3 loop reads CASIPNLAGGYEQYF. The CDR3 bases are TGTGCCAGCATCCCCAATTTAGCCGGGGGCTACGAGCAGTACTTC. The chain recombines TRBV28 with TRBJ2-7; possibly TRBD2 for D (6 bases). V lost 7 bases, J lost 3 bases, and 19 bases lay in between. This CDR3 region has 15 residues. The germline V gene has CDR1 MDHEN and CDR2 SYDVKM.

The chain combines TRBV10-3 with TRBJ1-4; the D is unclear. V lost 10 bases to trimming and J lost 5 bases, with 17 bases between them. This CDR3 is 14 amino acids long. Germline values: CDR1 ENHRY, CDR2 SYGVKD. CDR3 sequence: CATRRDDLNEKLFF. Written as DNA, the CDR3 is TGTGCCACCCGGAGGGATGACCTGAATGAAAAACTGTTTTTT.